This T cell receptor (beta chain) appears in the sequencing data of a study of T-cell reconstitution after alpha-beta-depleted transplantation in children. The authors prepared the TCRbeta library with unique molecular identifiers. TCRdb re-called the PCR reads with MiXCR, one entry per CDR3 protein. The table has about 340,000 distinct CDR3 sequences, about an eighth seen once. The germline CDR1 and CDR2 sequences are DFQATT and SNEGSKA (reference sequence). This CDR3 comprises 15 residues. The V gene end was trimmed by 0 bases and the J gene end by 3 bases; junction bases not matched to a gene: 7. The chain is built from TRBV20-1 and TRBJ2-7; 8 bases fit TRBD2. The sequence derives from a human donor who donated a stem cell graft to a child with Fanconi anemia. Sequencing used PBMCs, obtained from the stem cell graft. The CDR3 here is CSAREGNRGGYEQYF. CDR3 DNA: TGCAGTGCTAGAGAGGGGAACCGGGGGGGCTACGAGCAGTACTTC.